Each of the 21 T cell receptor beta chains below was sequenced from the same sample in a study of blood T cell repertoires in COVID-19. The method was immunoSEQ multiplex PCR; TCRdb's version includes in-frame clones alone and lacks a portion of them. Of around 250,000 clones in the sample, approximately 88% are singletons; the top ten hold over 3%. Material: PBMCs or T cells enriched from blood (not recorded which). All receptors come from a woman in her thirties or forties who had been exposed to COVID-19.

This chain links TRBV18 with TRBJ1-3; a possible D gene is TRBD1 (5 bases). CDR3 size: 20 residues. Germline lookup yields CDR1 KGHSH and CDR2 LQKENI. Trimming pared 2 bases from V and 0 bases from J, leaving 23 bases between. CDR3 protein: CASSPTAMWAQAGSGNTIYF. The CDR3 DNA is TGTGCCAGCTCACCAACCGCAATGTGGGCACAGGCCGGCTCTGGAAACACCATATATTTT.

The chain's CDR3 is CASSRGQGAETQYF. In nucleotides, the CDR3 is TGTGCCAGCAGCCGAGGACAGGGGGCTGAGACCCAGTACTTC. The chain recombines TRBV9 with TRBJ2-5, with 11 bases identical to TRBD1. The CDR3 loop spans 14 amino acids. The V segment lost 4 bases and the J segment 5 bases; nucleotides outside the gene matches: 4. Germline lookup yields CDR1 SGDLS and CDR2 YYNGEE. The whole variable domain, remainder taken from reference TRBV9 and TRBJ2-5, is DSGVTQTPKHLITATGQRVTLRCSPRSGDLSVYWYQQSLDQGLQFLIQYYNGEERAKGNILERFSAQQFPDLHSELNLSSLELGDSALYFCASSRGQGAETQYFGPGTRLLVL.

On this clone itself: This specimen includes other DNA sequences encoding the same CDR3. This rearrangement joins TRBV7-2 to TRBJ2-7; no firm D call. V shed 3 bases and J shed 3 bases, with 3 bases lying between them. From germline, CDR1 is SGHTA and CDR2 FQGNSA. The CDR3 length is 11 residues. The CDR3 loop is CASSLYYEQYV. The CDR3 DNA reads TGTGCCAGCAGCTTGTACTACGAGCAGTACGTC.

In regard to this clone: Other DNA sequences from this sample encode an identical CDR3 as well. This chain uses TRBV19 with TRBJ1-1; D ambiguous. Trimming shortened V by 7 bases and J by 1 base, and 13 bases separated the two germline ends. There are 14 residues in the CDR3. Germline lookup yields CDR1 LNHDA and CDR2 SQIVND (reference sequence). The CDR3 DNA reads as TGTGCCAGTACCCCTGGGCAGGCGAACACTGAAGCTTTCTTT. It yields the protein CASTPGQANTEAFF.

This chain joins TRBV7-9 and TRBJ2-5, with TRBD2 matching 11 bases. Trimming removed 5 bases from V and 1 base from J; junction bases left unmatched: 3. Germline V CDR1 and CDR2: SEHNR, FQNEAQ (reference sequence). This CDR3 region has 15 residues. CDR3 nucleotides: TGTGCCAGCAGCACTAGCGGGAGACCCCAAGAGACCCAGTACTTC. Its translation is CASSTSGRPQETQYF.

The chain combines TRBV28 with TRBJ1-2; the match to TRBD1 covers 9 bases. This CDR3 has 13 amino acids. Germline V gene lookup returns CDR1 MDHEN and CDR2 SYDVKM. V shed 4 bases, J shed 4 bases, and the junction held 1 base outside the gene matches. The CDR3 bases are TGTGCCAGCAGTTGGGGACAGGGCTATGGCTACACCTTC. Protein: CASSWGQGYGYTF.

The rearrangement joins TRBV4-1 to TRBJ1-1; TRBD1 matches at 10 bases. The length of the CDR3 is 15 residues. Germline V gives CDR1 MGHRA, CDR2 YSYEKL. Trimming removed 3 bases from V and 4 bases from J; junction bases left unmatched: 5. The CDR3 region has the DNA TGCGCCAGCAGCCAGCAGACAGGGGGCGGCACTGAAGCTTTCTTT. Protein product: CASSQQTGGGTEAFF.

The DNA of the CDR3 is TGTGCCAGCAGTTACGACAGGGGGATGAGTAATGAGCAGTTCTTC. Translation: CASSYDRGMSNEQFF. This chain uses TRBV6-2 or TRBV6-3 with TRBJ2-1; TRBD1 matches 9 bases. This CDR3 is built from 15 residues. The germline gives CDR1 MNHEY, CDR2 SVGEGT. V shed 2 bases and J 7 bases; nucleotides not matched to a gene: 6.

CDR3 DNA sequence: TGTGCCAGCAGCTCGGGGGAACGTGGCTACACCTTC. Its translation is CASSSGERGYTF. The chain carries TRBV7-9 and TRBJ1-2, with D possibly TRBD1 on 5 matching bases. Germline V lookup: CDR1 SEHNR, CDR2 FQNEAQ (reference sequence). The CDR3 has 12 amino acids. Trimming removed 4 bases from V and 7 bases from J, with 10 bases in between.

This clone came up once. This sequence joins TRBV4-2 and TRBJ2-1, with D possibly being TRBD2 (7 bases). The germline gives CDR1 LGHNA, CDR2 YNFKEQ. This CDR3 is built from 14 residues. Trimming took off 3 bases at V and 6 bases at J, with 12 bases between the two ends. The CDR3 coding sequence is TGTGCCAGCAGCCAGGGGGGGCGTAGCAATGAGCAGTTCTTC. It translates to CASSQGGRSNEQFF.

This chain uses TRBV4-3 with TRBJ2-1, with 7 bases matching TRBD2. The CDR3 sequence is 14 residues long. After removal of 5 bases from V and 9 bases from J, the junction contained 10 bases not matched to a gene. Germline CDR1 LGHNA, CDR2 YSLEER. This CDR3 reads CASSNQLAAGEQFF. The CDR3, as DNA: TGCGCCAGCAGCAATCAGCTAGCGGCGGGTGAGCAGTTCTTC.

The chain uses TRBV11-2 and TRBJ2-5; no reliable D call. V was shortened by 5 bases and J by 7 bases, with 11 bases between the two germline ends. This CDR3 region has 12 residues. CDR1 and CDR2 (germline): SGHAT, FQNNGV. The CDR3 here is CASSVPSGTQYF. The CDR3 bases are TGTGCCAGCAGCGTCCCCTCGGGGACCCAGTACTTC.

The chain recombines TRBV21-1 with TRBJ2-2; no check of the table's D call, TRBD1, against the DNA was made. TRBV21-1 is listed as a pseudogene. CDR3 size: 16 residues. The CDR3 DNA reads TGTGCCAGCCTCCCGGCGGACAGGGGATATGACGGGGAGCTGTTTTTT. Amino acid sequence: CASLPADRGYDGELFF.

This rearrangement joins TRBV12-5 to TRBJ2-7; 7 positions agree with TRBD1. Germline V lookup: CDR1 LGHNT, CDR2 FRNRAP. The CDR3 runs 12 residues. CDR3 in DNA: TGTGGGAGACAGGGAAACTCCTACGAGCAGTACTTC. Its protein is CGRQGNSYEQYF.

This clone was seen more than once but under ten times. V and J are TRBV5-6 and TRBJ1-6; D uncertain. This CDR3 contains 14 residues. The germline V gene has CDR1 SGHDT and CDR2 YYEEEE. V was cut by 3 bases and J by 8 bases, with 12 bases left in between. CDR3 coding DNA: TGTGCCAGCAGCTACCAAGCGGTTTATTCACCCCTCCACTTT. Translated, it gives CASSYQAVYSPLHF.

The rearrangement uses TRBV30 and TRBJ1-1; 8 bases agree with TRBD1. This CDR3 spans 14 amino acids. The germline V gene encodes CDR1 GTSNPN and CDR2 SVGIG (reference sequence). J gave up 1 base and V 5 bases, and 6 bases lay outside the gene matches. CDR3 in DNA: TGTGCCTGGGGCCATGGACAGGGGAACACTGAAGCTTTCTTT. It translates to CAWGHGQGNTEAFF.

This clone was recorded once. This chain joins TRBV7-3 and TRBJ2-1; D uncertain. V dropped 5 bases and J dropped 10 bases, with 9 bases sitting between them. The germline V gene encodes CDR1 SGHTA and CDR2 FQGTGA. The CDR3 spans 11 residues. This chain's CDR3 is CASSQSGEQFF. CDR3 DNA sequence: TGTGCCAGCAGCCAATCCGGGGAGCAGTTCTTC.

The rearrangement joins TRBV9 to TRBJ2-3; D not resolved. Trimming took off 0 bases at V and 0 bases at J, with 11 bases between the two ends. In germline, CDR1 is SGDLS, CDR2 YYNGEE. The CDR3 runs 16 residues. This chain's CDR3 is CASSVGRGASTDTQYF. CDR3 nucleotides: TGTGCCAGCAGCGTAGGTCGAGGAGCTAGCACAGATACGCAGTATTTT.

This chain uses TRBV5-4 with TRBJ2-7; D perhaps matches TRBD2 (6 bases). The V gene's germline CDR1 is SGHNT and CDR2 YYREEE (reference sequence). Between the trimmed V and J ends, which lost 4 bases and 0 bases, there was a span of 17 bases. The length of the CDR3 is 16 residues. Here the CDR3 reads CASSLGGSRSSYEQYF. DNA for the CDR3: TGTGCCAGCAGCCTTGGGGGGTCCAGGAGCTCCTACGAGCAGTACTTC.

The CDR3 protein is CASSYSRVAGGRELFF. The CDR3 DNA follows: TGTGCCAGCAGTTACTCGAGGGTAGCGGGGGGTCGGGAGCTGTTTTTT. This chain links TRBV6-5 with TRBJ2-2; 10 positions agree with TRBD2. The length of the CDR3 is 16 residues. V trimming: 0 bases; J trimming: 9 bases; junction bases outside the gene matches: 7. Germline CDR1 MNHEY, CDR2 SVGAGI.

The chain joins TRBV5-6 to TRBJ2-7, with 9 nucleotides matching TRBD1. The V and J ends lost 2 bases and 5 bases, in that order; junction bases with no gene match: 14. The germline gives CDR1 SGHDT, CDR2 YYEEEE. This CDR3 spans 17 amino acids. As DNA, the CDR3 is TGTGCCAGCAGCTTTGGGCCACAGGGGGCGACCAACGACGAGCAGTACTTC. This encodes CASSFGPQGATNDEQYF.